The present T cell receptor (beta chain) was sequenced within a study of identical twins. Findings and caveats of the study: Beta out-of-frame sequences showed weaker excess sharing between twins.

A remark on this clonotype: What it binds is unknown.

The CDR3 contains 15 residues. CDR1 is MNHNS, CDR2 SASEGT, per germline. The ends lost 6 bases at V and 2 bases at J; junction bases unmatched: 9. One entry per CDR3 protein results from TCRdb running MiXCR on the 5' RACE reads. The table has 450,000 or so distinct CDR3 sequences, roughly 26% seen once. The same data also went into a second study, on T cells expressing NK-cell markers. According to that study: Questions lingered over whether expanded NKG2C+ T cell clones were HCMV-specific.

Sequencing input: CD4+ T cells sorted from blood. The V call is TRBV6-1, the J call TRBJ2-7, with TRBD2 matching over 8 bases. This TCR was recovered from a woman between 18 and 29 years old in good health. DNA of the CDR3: TGTGCCAGCAGACCCGGGCAGCGGGGGACCTACGAGCAGTACTTC. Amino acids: CASRPGQRGTYEQYF.